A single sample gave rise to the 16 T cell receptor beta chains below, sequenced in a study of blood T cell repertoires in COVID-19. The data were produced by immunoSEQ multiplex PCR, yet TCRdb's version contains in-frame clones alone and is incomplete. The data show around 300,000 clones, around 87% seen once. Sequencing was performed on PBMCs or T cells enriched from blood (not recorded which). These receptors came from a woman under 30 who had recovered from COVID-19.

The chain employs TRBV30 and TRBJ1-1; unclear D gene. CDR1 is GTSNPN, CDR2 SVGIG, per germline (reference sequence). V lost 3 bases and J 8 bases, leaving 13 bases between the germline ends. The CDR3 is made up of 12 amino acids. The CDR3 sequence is CAWSAVYGEAFF. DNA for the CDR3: TGTGCCTGGAGCGCGGTGTATGGGGAAGCTTTCTTT.

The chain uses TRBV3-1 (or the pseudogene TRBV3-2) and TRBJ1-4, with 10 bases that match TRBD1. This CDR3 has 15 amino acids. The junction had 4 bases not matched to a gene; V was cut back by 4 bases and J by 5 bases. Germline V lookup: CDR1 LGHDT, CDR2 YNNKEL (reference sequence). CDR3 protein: CASSPGQGRNEKLFF. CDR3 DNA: TGTGCCAGCAGCCCGGGACAGGGGCGAAATGAAAAACTGTTTTTT.

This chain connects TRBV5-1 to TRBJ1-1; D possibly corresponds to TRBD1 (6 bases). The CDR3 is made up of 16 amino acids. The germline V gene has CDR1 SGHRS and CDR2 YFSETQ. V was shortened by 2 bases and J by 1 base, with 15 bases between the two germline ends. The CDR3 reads CASSLQAQGGNTEAFF. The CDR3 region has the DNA TGCGCCAGCAGCTTACAGGCACAGGGCGGGAACACTGAAGCTTTCTTT.

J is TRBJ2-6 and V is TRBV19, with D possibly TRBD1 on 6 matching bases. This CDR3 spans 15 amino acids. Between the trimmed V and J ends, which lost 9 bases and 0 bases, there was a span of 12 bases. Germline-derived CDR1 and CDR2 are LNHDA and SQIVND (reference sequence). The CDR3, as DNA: TGTGCCAGCCACAGGGCAGACTCTGGGGCCAACGTCCTGACTTTC. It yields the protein CASHRADSGANVLTF.

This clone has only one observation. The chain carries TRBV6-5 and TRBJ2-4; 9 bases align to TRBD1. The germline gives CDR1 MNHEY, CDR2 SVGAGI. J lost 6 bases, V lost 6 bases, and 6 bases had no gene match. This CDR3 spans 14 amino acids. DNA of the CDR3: TGTGCCAGCAGCTCCACAGGGGGCCTAAACATTCAGTACTTC. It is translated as CASSSTGGLNIQYF.

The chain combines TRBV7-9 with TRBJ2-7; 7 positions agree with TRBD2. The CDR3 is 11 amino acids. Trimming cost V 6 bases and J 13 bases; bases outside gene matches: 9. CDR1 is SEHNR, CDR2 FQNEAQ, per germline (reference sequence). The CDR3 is CASRGGWVVYF. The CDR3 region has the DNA TGTGCCAGCAGGGGAGGGTGGGTGGTTTACTTC.

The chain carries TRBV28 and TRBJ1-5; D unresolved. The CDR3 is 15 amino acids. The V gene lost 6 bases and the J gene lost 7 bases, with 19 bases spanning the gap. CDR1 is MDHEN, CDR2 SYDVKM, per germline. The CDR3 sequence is CASSAPGGGFQPQHF. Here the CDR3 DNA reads TGTGCCAGCAGCGCCCCAGGCGGAGGTTTCCAGCCCCAGCATTTT.

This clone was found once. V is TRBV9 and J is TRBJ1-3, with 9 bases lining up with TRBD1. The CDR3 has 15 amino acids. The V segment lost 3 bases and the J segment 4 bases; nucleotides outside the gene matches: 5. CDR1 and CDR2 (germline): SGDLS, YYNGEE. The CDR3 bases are TGTGCCAGCAGCGCCACCGGGACAGGGGGAAACACCATATATTTT. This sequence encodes CASSATGTGGNTIYF.

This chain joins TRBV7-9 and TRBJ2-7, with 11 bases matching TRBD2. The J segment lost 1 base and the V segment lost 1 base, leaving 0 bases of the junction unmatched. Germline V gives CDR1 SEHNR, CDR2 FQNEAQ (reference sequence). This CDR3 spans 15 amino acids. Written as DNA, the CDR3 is TGTGCCAGCAGCTTAGGACTAGCGGGGTCCTACGAGCAGTACTTC. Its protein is CASSLGLAGSYEQYF.

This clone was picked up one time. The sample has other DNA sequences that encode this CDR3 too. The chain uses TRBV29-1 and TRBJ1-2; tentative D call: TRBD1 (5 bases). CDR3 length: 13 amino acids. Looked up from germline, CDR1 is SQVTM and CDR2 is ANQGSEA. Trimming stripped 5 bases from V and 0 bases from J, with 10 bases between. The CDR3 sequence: CSVRTGANYGYTF. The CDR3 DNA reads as TGCAGCGTTCGAACAGGAGCTAACTATGGCTACACCTTC. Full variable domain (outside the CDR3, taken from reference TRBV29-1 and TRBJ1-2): SAVISQKPSRDICQRGTSLTIQCQVDSQVTMMFWYRQQPGQSLTLIATANQGSEATYESGFVIDKFPISRPNLTFSTLTVSNMSPEDSSIYLCSVRTGANYGYTFGSGTRLTVV.

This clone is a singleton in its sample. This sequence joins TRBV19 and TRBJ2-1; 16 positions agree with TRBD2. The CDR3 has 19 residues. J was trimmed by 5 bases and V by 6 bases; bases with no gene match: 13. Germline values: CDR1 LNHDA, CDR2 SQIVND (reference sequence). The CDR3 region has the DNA TGTGCCAGTAGCGAAACCGGGACTAGCGGGGGGGTGAGGGACAATGAGCAGTTCTTC. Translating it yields CASSETGTSGGVRDNEQFF.

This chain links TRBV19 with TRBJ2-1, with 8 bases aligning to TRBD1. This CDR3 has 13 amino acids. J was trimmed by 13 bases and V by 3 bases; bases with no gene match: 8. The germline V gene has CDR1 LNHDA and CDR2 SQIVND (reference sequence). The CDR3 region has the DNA TGTGCCAGTAGTATCCTGACAGGGGATTTTCAGTTCTTC. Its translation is CASSILTGDFQFF.

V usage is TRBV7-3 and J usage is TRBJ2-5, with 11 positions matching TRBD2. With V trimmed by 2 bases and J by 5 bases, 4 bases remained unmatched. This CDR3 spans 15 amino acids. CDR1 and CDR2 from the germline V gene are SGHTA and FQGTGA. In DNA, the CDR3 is TGTGCCAGCAGCTTACCGACTAGCGGGGTTGAGACCCAGTACTTC. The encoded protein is CASSLPTSGVETQYF.

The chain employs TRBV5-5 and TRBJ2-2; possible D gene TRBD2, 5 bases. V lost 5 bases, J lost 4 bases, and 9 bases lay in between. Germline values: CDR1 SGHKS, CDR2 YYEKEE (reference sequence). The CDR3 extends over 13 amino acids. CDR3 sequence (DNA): TGTGCCAGCAGTTGGGCGGGCACCGGGGAGCTGTTTTTT. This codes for CASSWAGTGELFF.

DNA for the CDR3: TGTGCCAGCAGTTTATCCATCCGGGGCACCGGGGAGCTGTTTTTT. It specifies CASSLSIRGTGELFF. This sequence joins TRBV27 and TRBJ2-2; a weak D match, TRBD2 (5 bases). The CDR3 consists of 15 residues. Trimming took 0 bases from V and 4 from J, leaving 9 bases between them. The germline V gene has CDR1 MNHEY and CDR2 SMNVEV (reference sequence).

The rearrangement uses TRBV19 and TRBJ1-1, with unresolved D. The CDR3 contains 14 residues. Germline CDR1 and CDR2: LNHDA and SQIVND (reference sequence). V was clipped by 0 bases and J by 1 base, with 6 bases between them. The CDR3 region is CASSIDAGNTEAFF. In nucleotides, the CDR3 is TGTGCCAGTAGTATAGATGCAGGGAACACTGAAGCTTTCTTT.